The 21 T cell receptor beta chains below all came from one sample that was sequenced in a study of control samples from healthy donors and cancer patients. Sequencing was performed with immunoSEQ multiplex PCR; in TCRdb, only in-frame clones are kept and a portion is missing. The sample records some 120,000 clones, more than 80% being singletons. The material sequenced was blood. The receptors stem from a man between 18 and 29 years old in good health.

J is TRBJ2-3 and V is TRBV30; possible D gene TRBD1, 5 bases. The ends were cut back, 0 bases at V and 6 bases at J, with 7 bases in the middle. The germline V gene has CDR1 GTSNPN and CDR2 SVGIG (reference sequence). This CDR3 comprises 12 residues. CDR3 sequence (DNA): TGTGCCTGGAGTGTAGGGGTGGATACGCAGTATTTT. It encodes CAWSVGVDTQYF. Looking up the rest from reference TRBV30 and TRBJ2-3 gives the full variable domain: SQTIHQWPATLVQPVGSPLSLECTVEGTSNPNLYWYRQAAGRGLQLLFYSVGIGQISSEVPQNLSASRPQDRQFILSSKKLLLSDSGFYLCAWSVGVDTQYFGPGTRLTVL.

The chain employs TRBV5-6 and TRBJ1-1, with a tentative D call TRBD1 (5 bases). The CDR3 is 14 residues long. The germline CDR1 and CDR2 sequences are SGHDT and YYEEEE. Trimming left V 2 bases short and J 1 base short, with 9 bases between. CDR3: CASSFVTGNTEAFF. As DNA, the CDR3 is TGTGCCAGCAGCTTCGTTACAGGGAACACTGAAGCTTTCTTT. Supplemented by reference TRBV5-6 and TRBJ1-1, the full variable domain reads DAGVTQSPTHLIKTRGQQVTLRCSPKSGHDTVSWYQQALGQGPQFIFQYYEEEERQRGNFPDRFSGHQFPNYSSELNVNALLLGDSALYLCASSFVTGNTEAFFGQGTRLTVV.

This clone was picked up a small number of times. Within the sample, other DNA sequences also encode this same CDR3. V and J are TRBV6-1 and TRBJ1-4; the match to TRBD1 covers 7 bases. The V gene end was trimmed by 2 bases and the J gene end by 8 bases; junction bases not matched to a gene: 5. Germline-derived CDR1 and CDR2 are MNHNS and SASEGT. The CDR3 runs to 14 residues. CDR3 region: CASSEQGVGEKLFF. DNA of the CDR3: TGTGCCAGCAGTGAACAGGGGGTGGGGGAAAAACTGTTTTTT.

The genes are TRBV7-2 and TRBJ1-2, with D maybe TRBD1 (5 bases). The V end lost 5 bases, the J end lost 3 bases, and 13 bases lay between the germline ends. The CDR3 spans 14 residues. Germline V CDR1 and CDR2: SGHTA, FQGNSA. DNA for the CDR3: TGTGCCAGCAGCCAAGGGCGGGGGGACTATGGCTACACCTTC. It is translated as CASSQGRGDYGYTF. Using reference TRBV7-2 and TRBJ1-2 for the parts outside the CDR3, the full variable domain is GAGVSQSPSNKVTEKGKDVELRCDPISGHTALYWYRQSLGQGLEFLIYFQGNSAPDKSGLPSDRFSAERTGGSVSTLTIQRTQQEDSAVYLCASSQGRGDYGYTFGSGTRLTVV.

This sequence joins TRBV2 and TRBJ2-3; D unclear. Germline CDR1 SNHLY, CDR2 FYNNEI. This CDR3 region has 15 residues. The germline V and J ends were trimmed by 2 bases and 4 bases, with 13 bases remaining between them. The CDR3 nucleotides read TGTGCCAGCAGTGAATTGACCTACCCTTCAGATACGCAGTATTTT. It is translated as CASSELTYPSDTQYF. The full variable domain, its missing parts supplied by reference TRBV2 and TRBJ2-3, is EPEVTQTPSHQVTQMGQEVILRCVPISNHLYFYWYRQILGQKVEFLVSFYNNEISEKSEIFDDQFSVERPDGSNFTLKIRSTKLEDSAMYFCASSELTYPSDTQYFGPGTRLTVL.

The J gene is TRBJ1-2, the V gene TRBV9; no firm D call. This CDR3 contains 15 residues. Trimming left V 0 bases short and J 5 bases short, with 14 bases between. Germline V lookup: CDR1 SGDLS, CDR2 YYNGEE. CDR3 protein: CASSVEGGGGYGYTF. The CDR3 nucleotides are TGTGCCAGCAGCGTAGAGGGTGGAGGAGGGTATGGCTACACCTTC. The full variable domain, in which reference TRBV9 and TRBJ1-2 provide the parts outside the CDR3, is DSGVTQTPKHLITATGQRVTLRCSPRSGDLSVYWYQQSLDQGLQFLIQYYNGEERAKGNILERFSAQQFPDLHSELNLSSLELGDSALYFCASSVEGGGGYGYTFGSGTRLTVV.

The rearrangement links TRBV6-1 to TRBJ1-1; the D gene is possibly TRBD1 (6 bases). This CDR3 contains 14 residues. CDR1 and CDR2 (germline): MNHNS, SASEGT. The V gene lost 1 base and the J gene lost 5 bases, with 11 bases spanning the gap. This CDR3 reads CASSEVRGRTEAFF. CDR3 coding DNA: TGTGCCAGCAGTGAAGTAAGGGGGAGGACTGAAGCTTTCTTT.

The V call is TRBV10-3, the J call TRBJ1-5; no definite D call. The CDR3 has 13 residues. CDR1 and CDR2 from the germline V gene are ENHRY and SYGVKD. Between the trimmed V and J ends, which lost 2 bases and 4 bases, there was a span of 6 bases. The DNA for the CDR3 is TGTGCCATCAGTGAGAATGGGAATCAGCCCCAGCATTTT. It translates to CAISENGNQPQHF.

The V call is TRBV6-4, the J call TRBJ2-5; D gene unclear. CDR3 length: 15 residues. Trimming pared 10 bases from V and 0 bases from J, leaving 18 bases between. Germline V gene sequence: CDR1 MRHNA, CDR2 SNTAGT. The CDR3 is CAISHFGRNQETQYF. CDR3 nucleotides: TGTGCCATCTCTCACTTCGGGCGGAACCAAGAGACCCAGTACTTC.

The chain uses TRBV19 and TRBJ1-2; 7 bases map to TRBD1. Per germline, CDR1 LNHDA and CDR2 SQIVND (reference sequence). CDR3 length: 16 amino acids. V lost 4 bases, J lost 8 bases, and 16 bases stayed unmatched. CDR3 bases: TGTGCCAGTAGTAAACTCGACAGGGTCGAGGCGAGAGGCTACACCTTC. Protein sequence: CASSKLDRVEARGYTF.

The chain employs TRBV4-3 and TRBJ2-3, with D possibly TRBD2 on 6 matching bases. The CDR3 covers 17 residues. With 0 bases removed from V and 0 bases from J, the gap between germline ends came to 13 bases. Germline V gene data show CDR1 as LGHNA and CDR2 as YSLEER. The CDR3 spells CASSQDGRGASTDTQYF. The CDR3 region has the DNA TGCGCCAGCAGCCAAGACGGCCGCGGGGCTAGCACAGATACGCAGTATTTT.

The CDR3 bases are TGTGCCAGCACCTTCGGGGGCGCGAACATTCAGTACTTC. Protein: CASTFGGANIQYF. V usage is TRBV28 and J usage is TRBJ2-4; D is possibly TRBD1 or TRBD2 (6 bases each). The CDR3 runs 13 residues. V was clipped by 7 bases and J by 7 bases, with 14 bases between them. The germline gives CDR1 MDHEN, CDR2 SYDVKM.

This clone was found a few times. This chain joins TRBV6-4 and TRBJ2-1, with D perhaps TRBD1 (5 bases). Deletions cut 6 bases from V and 6 bases from J, with 12 bases between. Germline loops: CDR1 MRHNA, CDR2 SNTAGT. The CDR3 sequence is 13 residues long. The CDR3 region has the DNA TGTGCCAGCAGCCCCGACAGTAGCAATGAGCAGTTCTTC. It codes for CASSPDSSNEQFF.

This sequence joins TRBV6-5 and TRBJ1-6, with D possibly matching TRBD1 (6 bases). Germline V gene lookup returns CDR1 MNHEY and CDR2 SVGAGI. CDR3 length: 15 residues. Trimming shortened V by 6 bases and J by 6 bases, and 15 bases separated the two germline ends. This CDR3 reads CASRAPGHSNSPLHF. The CDR3 DNA reads as TGTGCCAGCAGAGCTCCGGGACACTCTAATTCACCCCTCCACTTT.

The chain has TRBV3-1 (or the pseudogene TRBV3-2) and TRBJ2-7; D remains ambiguous. The CDR3 contains 16 residues. Germline CDR1 LGHDT, CDR2 YNNKEL (reference sequence). V lost 8 bases and J lost 1, with 21 bases in between. The CDR3 loop is CASPKKPRAQSYEQYV. The CDR3 nucleotides read TGTGCCAGCCCCAAAAAACCCAGAGCCCAGTCCTACGAGCAGTACGTC.

This chain links TRBV9 with TRBJ2-7; no reliable D call. Germline CDR1 reads SGDLS; CDR2 reads YYNGEE. CDR3 length: 13 amino acids. V gave up 4 bases and J gave up 2 bases, with 10 bases separating them. CDR3 coding DNA: TGTGCCAGCAGCCTGACTGCAACCTACGAGCAGTACTTC. Residues: CASSLTATYEQYF.

The chain couples TRBV28 to TRBJ2-3; the D is unclear. This CDR3 has 11 residues. The V and J ends lost 8 bases and 15 bases respectively, with 18 bases between them. CDR1 MDHEN and CDR2 SYDVKM come from the germline V gene. CDR3 residues: CASGIQDPLYF. The CDR3 DNA reads as TGTGCCAGCGGAATCCAGGACCCCCTATATTTT.

The rearrangement links TRBV14 to TRBJ2-3; 12 bases match TRBD2. The CDR3 spans 17 residues. Germline CDR1 and CDR2: SGHDN and FVKESK. Germline trimming cut 3 bases from V and 2 bases from J; bases unmatched to any gene: 6. The CDR3 DNA reads TGTGCCAGCAGCCAGAGACTAGCGGGGGACTACACAGATACGCAGTATTTT. Translation: CASSQRLAGDYTDTQYF.

This chain links TRBV11-3 with TRBJ2-2; D perhaps matches TRBD2 (6 bases). The CDR3 runs to 16 residues. Germline CDR1 and CDR2: SGHNT and YENEEA. Trimming pared 5 bases from V and 7 bases from J, leaving 20 bases between. The CDR3 here is CASSRIRRGANGELFF. In nucleotides, the CDR3 is TGTGCCAGCAGCCGCATTCGGAGGGGCGCTAACGGGGAGCTGTTTTTT.

V is TRBV5-1 and J is TRBJ1-1, with 7 bases that match TRBD1. The CDR3 is made up of 15 amino acids. Germline CDR1 and CDR2: SGHRS and YFSETQ. The J segment lost 2 bases and the V segment lost 4 bases, leaving 8 bases of the junction unmatched. The CDR3 is CASSASTGTNTEAFF. The CDR3, as DNA: TGCGCCAGCAGCGCCTCGACAGGGACTAACACTGAAGCTTTCTTT. Filled out from reference TRBV5-1 and TRBJ1-1, the complete variable domain reads KAGVTQTPRYLIKTRGQQVTLSCSPISGHRSVSWYQQTPGQGLQFLFEYFSETQRNKGNFPGRFSGRQFSNSRSEMNVSTLELGDSALYLCASSASTGTNTEAFFGQGTRLTVV.

The V and J genes are TRBV11-2 and TRBJ1-1, with D possibly TRBD1 on 5 matching bases. The germline V gene has CDR1 SGHAT and CDR2 FQNNGV. V was trimmed by 0 bases and J by 4 bases, leaving 9 bases between them. There are 14 residues in the CDR3. The CDR3 sequence is CASSLDLGGTEAFF. In nucleotides, the CDR3 is TGTGCCAGCAGCTTAGATTTGGGGGGCACTGAAGCTTTCTTT. The full variable domain, its missing parts supplied by reference TRBV11-2 and TRBJ1-1, is EAGVAQSPRYKIIEKRQSVAFWCNPISGHATLYWYQQILGQGPKLLIQFQNNGVVDDSQLPKDRFSAERLKGVDSTLKIQPAKLEDSAVYLCASSLDLGGTEAFFGQGTRLTVV.